A single sample is the source of the 5 T cell receptor beta chains below, sequenced in a study of OX40 agonist ivuxolimab in advanced cancers. Some clones are missing from TCRdb's copy, which holds only in-frame ones; the method was immunoSEQ multiplex PCR. The sample carries about 48,000 clones, approximately 84% recorded once. The specimen was CD4+ or CD8+ T cells sorted from blood, collected in a trial of the OX40 agonist ivuxolimab. Source of these receptors: an adult with an advanced solid tumor such as melanoma, head and neck, liver or kidney cancer.

The chain uses TRBV5-5 and TRBJ2-1, with 7 nucleotides matching TRBD2. V was clipped by 3 bases and J by 6 bases; unmatched bases: 9. Germline CDR1 and CDR2: SGHKS and YYEKEE (reference sequence). The CDR3 spans 15 residues. The CDR3 sequence: CASSSIGGSGNEQFF. The CDR3 DNA follows: TGTGCCAGCAGCTCCATCGGCGGGAGTGGCAATGAGCAGTTCTTC.

In its sample, this clone is medium-sized (0.01 to 0.1%). V usage is TRBV28 and J usage is TRBJ2-1; D might be TRBD1 or TRBD2, each matching 5 bases. Trimming removed 4 bases from V and 9 bases from J, with 22 bases in between. Germline assignment: CDR1 MDHEN and CDR2 SYDVKM. This CDR3 is 16 amino acids long. CDR3 loop: CASSSAGTRGIGEQFF. As DNA, the CDR3 is TGTGCCAGCAGTTCCGCCGGGACCCGAGGGATCGGTGAGCAGTTCTTC. The entire variable domain, with the rest obtained from reference TRBV28 and TRBJ2-1, is as follows: DVKVTQSSRYLVKRTGEKVFLECVQDMDHENMFWYRQDPGLGLRLIYFSYDVKMKEKGDIPEGYSVSREKKERFSLILESASTNQTSMYLCASSSAGTRGIGEQFFGPGTRLTVL.

V is TRBV28 and J is TRBJ1-1, with 7 bases lining up with TRBD1. The CDR3 totals 14 residues. The V and J ends lost 6 bases and 4 bases, in that order; junction bases with no gene match: 8. Per germline, CDR1 MDHEN and CDR2 SYDVKM. Here the CDR3 DNA reads TGTGCCAGCAGCTCAGGGGGAAGCGGCACTGAAGCTTTCTTT. It encodes CASSSGGSGTEAFF.

J is TRBJ1-2 and V is TRBV6-1, with unresolved D. This CDR3 spans 12 amino acids. The germline CDR1 and CDR2 sequences are MNHNS and SASEGT. With 6 bases removed from V and 6 bases from J, the gap between germline ends came to 11 bases. In nucleotides, the CDR3 is TGTGCCAGCAGCGCCCGTGAGGATGGCTACACCTTC. Protein product: CASSAREDGYTF.

The J gene is TRBJ2-1, the V gene TRBV6-6; a possible D gene is TRBD2 (6 bases). Trimming took off 8 bases at V and 0 bases at J, with 14 bases between the two ends. This CDR3 region has 15 residues. Per the germline V gene, CDR1 is MNHNY and CDR2 is SVGAGI (reference sequence). For the CDR3, the DNA is TGTGCCAGCCACTCGGCGGGACCCTCCTACAATGAGCAGTTCTTC. Encoded protein: CASHSAGPSYNEQFF.